Listed below are T cell receptor beta chains from one sample, sequenced in a study of OX40 agonist ivuxolimab in advanced cancers. Only in-frame clones appear in the TCRdb table, and some are missing; sequencing was by immunoSEQ multiplex PCR. The table shows tens of thousands of clones, with approximately 83% occurring only once. Material: CD4+ or CD8+ T cells sorted from blood, obtained in a trial of the OX40 agonist ivuxolimab. The source is an adult with an advanced solid tumor such as melanoma, head and neck, liver or kidney cancer. The CDR3 runs from the conserved cysteine through the conserved F or W. D genes are given only for firm matches. The size field is filled for only some rows; it gives once, few, many or a size class.

J gene	V gene	D gene	clone size	CDR3 DNA	CDR3 protein
TRBJ1-1	TRBV10-3	NA	NA	TGTGCCATCAGTGAGACAGTCAAGAACACTGAAGCTTTCTTT	CAISETVKNTEAFF
TRBJ2-7	TRBV5-4	NA	NA	TGTGCCAGCAGCCGCTCCCCTACGTACGAGCAGTACTTC	CASSRSPTYEQYF
TRBJ2-3	TRBV10-3	NA	NA	TGTGCCATCAGACTCCTAGATACGCAGTATTTT	CAIRLLDTQYF
TRBJ2-7	TRBV2	NA	NA	TGTGCCAGCAGTGTTGGACGCGAGCCATACGAGCAGTACTTC	CASSVGREPYEQYF
TRBJ1-5	TRBV7-8	NA	once	TGTGCCAGCAGCTGGGACGGATTAGACAATCAGCCCCAGCATTTT	CASSWDGLDNQPQHF
TRBJ2-3	TRBV5-5	NA	NA	TGTGCCAGCGACCCCGGAACTGCAGATACGCAGTATTTT	CASDPGTADTQYF
TRBJ1-2	TRBV14	NA	NA	TGTGCCAGCAGCCAATCCCCCCCGGGTAACTATGGCTACACCTTC	CASSQSPPGNYGYTF
TRBJ2-7	TRBV28	NA	NA	TGTGCCAGTCGCCGACAGGCGGCCTACGAGCAGTACTTC	CASRRQAAYEQYF
TRBJ2-1	TRBV10-1	TRBD2	NA	TGCGCCAGCAGTGACCTCACTTCAGCGGGGGGACGCTCCTACAATGAGCAGTTCTTC	CASSDLTSAGGRSYNEQFF
TRBJ2-5	TRBV5-1	NA	NA	TGCGCCAGCAGCCTTCAGGGGACACCCTTCCAAGAGACCCAGTACTTC	CASSLQGTPFQETQYF
TRBJ2-1	TRBV4-1	TRBD2	NA	TGCGCCAGCAGCCAAGGCCCCACTAGCGGGAGTCGCAATGAGCAGTTCTTC	CASSQGPTSGSRNEQFF
TRBJ2-5	TRBV29-1	NA	once	TGCAGCGTTGGGCAGGCCCAAGAGACCCAGTACTTC	CSVGQAQETQYF
TRBJ2-3	TRBV7-6	TRBD1	NA	TGTGCCAGCAGCAGGGGGACAGGGGGCTCAGATACGCAGTATTTT	CASSRGTGGSDTQYF
TRBJ1-4	TRBV2	NA	once	TGTGCCAGCAGGTTTGGAGTTGCAGAAAAACTGTTTTTT	CASRFGVAEKLFF
TRBJ2-6	TRBV6-6	NA	NA	TGTGCCAGCAGTTTTGCGGTTGGGGCCAACGTCCTGACTTTC	CASSFAVGANVLTF
TRBJ2-7	TRBV7-6	NA	NA	TGTGCCAGCAGCTTAGCGGGATCCTCCTACGAGCAGTACTTC	CASSLAGSSYEQYF
TRBJ2-6	TRBV19	TRBD1	NA	TGTGCCACCCGGACAGGGGGAGGTGGGGCCAACGTCCTGACTTTC	CATRTGGGGANVLTF
TRBJ1-2	TRBV4-3	NA	NA	TGCGCCAGCAGCCAAGGGGGGCCGGCCGTAGTAGGGGGCTACACCTTC	CASSQGGPAVVGGYTF
TRBJ1-1	TRBV30	NA	few	TGTGCCTGTGAGAGGAACACTGAAGCTTTCTTT	CACERNTEAFF
TRBJ2-3	TRBV7-2	NA	NA	TGTGCCAGCAGGGGTCAGGCGACCCTTAGCACAGATACGCAGTATTTT	CASRGQATLSTDTQYF
TRBJ1-2	TRBV28	NA	NA	TGTGCCAGCAAGGGACCTTTCGACTATGGCTACACCTTC	CASKGPFDYGYTF
TRBJ1-2	TRBV4-3	TRBD1	NA	TGCGCCAGCAGCCAAGATGACAGGGGGCGGGTCTATGGCTACACCTTC	CASSQDDRGRVYGYTF
TRBJ2-5	TRBV5-1	NA	NA	TGCGCCAGCAGCTCGGAAGGGAGCTTGGGACAAGAGACCCAGTACTTC	CASSSEGSLGQETQYF
TRBJ2-5	TRBV12-2	NA	NA	TGTGCAAGTCGCTTAGCGAATCATCGGCGGGAGACCCAGTACTTC	CASRLANHRRETQYF
TRBJ2-5	TRBV2	NA	NA	TGTGCCAGCAGCCTGGACACATCAGGTTCGGGGACCCAGTACTTC	CASSLDTSGSGTQYF
TRBJ1-4	TRBV25-1	TRBD1	many	TGTGCCAGCAGTGGCCGGGACAGGGGGCTCGGGCTGTTTTTT	CASSGRDRGLGLFF
TRBJ2-7	TRBV7-3	NA	NA	TGTGCCAGCAGCTTAACGGGTGGGATGGGCGAGCAGTACTTC	CASSLTGGMGEQYF
TRBJ2-7	TRBV6-5	NA	NA	TGTGCCAGCAGTACAGGGATTACCTACGAGCAGTACTTC	CASSTGITYEQYF
TRBJ1-3	TRBV29-1	NA	NA	TGCAGCGTCCTAGGAGTAGGGGGAAGCAGGGAGGGAAACACCATATATTTT	CSVLGVGGSREGNTIYF
TRBJ1-1	TRBV19	NA	NA	TGTGCCAGTAGTCAATTCACCGGGAACCCCTACCGCGGCACTGAAGCTTTCTTT	CASSQFTGNPYRGTEAFF
TRBJ2-2	TRBV5-1	NA	NA	TGCGCCAGCAGCTTGGCCGGGGAGCTGTTTTTT	CASSLAGELFF
TRBJ2-5	TRBV5-6	TRBD2	NA	TGTGCCAGCAGCCTCCGGGGTAGCGGGCCCCAAGAGACCCAGTACTTC	CASSLRGSGPQETQYF
TRBJ2-1	TRBV11-2	NA	NA	TGTGCCAGCAGCCGCCCTAGCAATGAGCAGTTCTTC	CASSRPSNEQFF
TRBJ1-1	TRBV15	NA	once	TGTGCCACCTCGTACAGGGTCTCGAACACTGAAGCTTTCTTT	CATSYRVSNTEAFF
TRBJ1-4	TRBV6-6	NA	NA	TGTGCCAGCAGTTACTCACGTAATAGGTTACTGTTTTTT	CASSYSRNRLLFF
TRBJ2-2	TRBV2	NA	many	TGTGCCAGCATCAGGGACGCCGGGGAGCTGTTTTTT	CASIRDAGELFF
TRBJ2-7	TRBV7-2	NA	NA	TGTGCCAGCAGCCGAACCCCTTTGACCTACGAGCAGTACTTC	CASSRTPLTYEQYF
TRBJ2-7	TRBV11-2	NA	NA	TGTGCCAGCAGCTCCCCGGGGCTCCAAGCCCACGAGCAGTACTTC	CASSSPGLQAHEQYF
TRBJ2-3	TRBV20-1	NA	NA	TGCAGTGCTCCCTACCCAGATACGCAGTATTTT	CSAPYPDTQYF
TRBJ2-2	TRBV7-3	NA	NA	TGTGCCAGCAGCCTAGACAGGGCCCGGGGGGCGCTGTTTTTT	CASSLDRARGALFF
TRBJ1-1	TRBV7-3	NA	NA	TGTGCCAGCAGTTTCAGGGGAGGGGGCACTGAAGCTTTCTTT	CASSFRGGGTEAFF
TRBJ2-1	TRBV27	NA	once	TGTGCCAGCAGTTTATCCCAAAGGGGTTCGACTGAGCAGTTCTTC	CASSLSQRGSTEQFF
TRBJ2-2	TRBV28	NA	NA	TGTGCCAGCCGGGTGTGGGGAACCGGGGAGCTGTTTTTT	CASRVWGTGELFF
TRBJ2-7	TRBV28	NA	NA	TGTGCCAGCAATCCCGCGGGCAAGATCGTCGAGCAGTACTTC	CASNPAGKIVEQYF
TRBJ2-3	TRBV2	NA	NA	TGTGCCAGCGGTGGAGGGACAGCTAGCACAGATACGCAGTATTTT	CASGGGTASTDTQYF
TRBJ1-6	TRBV7-9	NA	NA	TGTGCCAGCAGCTTTTTGGGTTCACCCCTCCACTTT	CASSFLGSPLHF
TRBJ2-6	TRBV11-2	TRBD1	NA	TGTGCCAGCAGCTTAGAGGGCAGGGGGCCTGGGGCCAACGTCCTGACTTTC	CASSLEGRGPGANVLTF
TRBJ1-2	TRBV6-5	NA	NA	TGTGCCAGCAGTTACTCGGGGGACAACCTCTATGGCTACACCTTC	CASSYSGDNLYGYTF